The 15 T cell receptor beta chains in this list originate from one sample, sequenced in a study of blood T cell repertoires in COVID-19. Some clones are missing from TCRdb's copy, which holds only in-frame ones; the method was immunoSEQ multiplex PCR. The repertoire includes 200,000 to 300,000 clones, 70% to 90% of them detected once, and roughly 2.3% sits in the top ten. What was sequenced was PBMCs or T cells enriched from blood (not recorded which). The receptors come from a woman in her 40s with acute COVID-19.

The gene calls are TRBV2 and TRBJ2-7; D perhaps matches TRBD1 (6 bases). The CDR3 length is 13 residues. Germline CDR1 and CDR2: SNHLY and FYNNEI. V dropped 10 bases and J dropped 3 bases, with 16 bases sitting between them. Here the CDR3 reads CATHWTESYEQYV. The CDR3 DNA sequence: TGTGCCACCCACTGGACAGAGAGCTACGAGCAGTACGTC.

In DNA form, the CDR3 reads TGTGCCAGAAGCCTATGGGACAGGGCGAACACCGGGGAGCTGTTTTTT. Amino acids: CARSLWDRANTGELFF. V and J are TRBV5-3 and TRBJ2-2; 9 bases align to TRBD1. TRBV5-3 is placed among ORFs of uncertain function. The CDR3 has 16 amino acids. J gave up 0 bases and V 4 bases, and 4 bases lay outside the gene matches.

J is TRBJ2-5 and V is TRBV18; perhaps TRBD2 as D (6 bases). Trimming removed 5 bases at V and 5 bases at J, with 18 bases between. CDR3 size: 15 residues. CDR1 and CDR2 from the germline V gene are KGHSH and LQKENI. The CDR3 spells CASSSTEGLWETQYF. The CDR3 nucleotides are TGTGCCAGCTCATCAACGGAGGGGCTTTGGGAGACCCAGTACTTC.

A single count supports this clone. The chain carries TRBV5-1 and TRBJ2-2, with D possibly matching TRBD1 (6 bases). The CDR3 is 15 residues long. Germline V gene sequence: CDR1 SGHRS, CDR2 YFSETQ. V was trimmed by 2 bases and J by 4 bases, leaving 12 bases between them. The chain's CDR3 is CASSFGQSITGELFF. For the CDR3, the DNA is TGCGCCAGCAGCTTCGGACAGTCCATCACCGGGGAGCTGTTTTTT.

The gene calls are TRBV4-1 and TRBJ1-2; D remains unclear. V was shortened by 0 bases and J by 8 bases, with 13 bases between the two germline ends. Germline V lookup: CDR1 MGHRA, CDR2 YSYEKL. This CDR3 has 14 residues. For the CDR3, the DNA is TGCGCCAGCAGCCAAGAACAAGAATTGGGCGGCTACACCTTC. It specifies CASSQEQELGGYTF.

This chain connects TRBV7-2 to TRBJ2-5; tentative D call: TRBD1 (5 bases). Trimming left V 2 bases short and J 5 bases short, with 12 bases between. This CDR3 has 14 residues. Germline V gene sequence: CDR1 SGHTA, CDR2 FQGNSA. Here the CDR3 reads CASSLSRARETQYF. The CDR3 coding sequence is TGTGCCAGCAGCTTAAGCAGGGCGCGCGAGACCCAGTACTTC.

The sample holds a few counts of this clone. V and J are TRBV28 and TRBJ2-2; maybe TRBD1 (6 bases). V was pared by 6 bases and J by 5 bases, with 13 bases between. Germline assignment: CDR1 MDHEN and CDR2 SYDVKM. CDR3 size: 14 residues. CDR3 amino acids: CASRKQGTTGELFF. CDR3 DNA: TGTGCCAGCAGGAAACAGGGTACGACCGGGGAGCTGTTTTTT. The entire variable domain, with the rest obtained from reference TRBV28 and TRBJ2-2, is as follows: DVKVTQSSRYLVKRTGEKVFLECVQDMDHENMFWYRQDPGLGLRLIYFSYDVKMKEKGDIPEGYSVSREKKERFSLILESASTNQTSMYLCASRKQGTTGELFFGEGSRLTVL.

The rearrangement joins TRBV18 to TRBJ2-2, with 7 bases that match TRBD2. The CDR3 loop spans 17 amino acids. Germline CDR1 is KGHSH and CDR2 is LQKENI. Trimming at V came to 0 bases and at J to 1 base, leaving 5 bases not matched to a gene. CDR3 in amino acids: CASSPPSSGVNTGELFF. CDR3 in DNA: TGTGCCAGCTCACCACCGTCTAGCGGAGTGAACACCGGGGAGCTGTTTTTT.

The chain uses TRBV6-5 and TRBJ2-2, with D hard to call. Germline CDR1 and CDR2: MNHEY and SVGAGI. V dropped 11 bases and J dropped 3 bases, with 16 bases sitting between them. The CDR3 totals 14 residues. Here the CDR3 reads CASEPSLYTGELFF. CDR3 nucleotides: TGTGCCTCGGAGCCTTCTTTATACACCGGGGAGCTGTTTTTT.

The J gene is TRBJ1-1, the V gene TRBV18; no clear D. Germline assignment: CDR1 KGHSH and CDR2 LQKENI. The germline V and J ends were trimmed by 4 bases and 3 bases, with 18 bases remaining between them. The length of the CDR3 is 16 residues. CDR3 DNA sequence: TGTGCCAGCTCACGGGCCGGTAGGGAGCTTTACACTGAAGCTTTCTTT. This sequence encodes CASSRAGRELYTEAFF. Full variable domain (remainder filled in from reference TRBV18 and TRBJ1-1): NAGVMQNPRHLVRRRGQEARLRCSPMKGHSHVYWYRQLPEEGLKFMVYLQKENIIDESGMPKERFSAEFPKEGPSILRIQQVVRGDSAAYFCASSRAGRELYTEAFFGQGTRLTVV.

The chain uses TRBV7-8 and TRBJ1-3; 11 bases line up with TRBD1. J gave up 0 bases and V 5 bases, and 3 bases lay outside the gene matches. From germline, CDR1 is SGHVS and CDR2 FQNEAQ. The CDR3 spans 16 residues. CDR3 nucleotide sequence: TGTGCCAGCAGCCGAGGACAGGGGGCCTCTGGAAACACCATATATTTT. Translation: CASSRGQGASGNTIYF.

CDR3: CASSKVRDCNEQYF. CDR3 DNA sequence: TGTGCCAGCAGCAAAGTCAGGGACTGCAACGAGCAGTACTTC. V is TRBV21-1 and J is TRBJ2-7; the table's D call, TRBD2, was not checked against the DNA. TRBV21-1 is a pseudogene. This CDR3 has 14 residues.

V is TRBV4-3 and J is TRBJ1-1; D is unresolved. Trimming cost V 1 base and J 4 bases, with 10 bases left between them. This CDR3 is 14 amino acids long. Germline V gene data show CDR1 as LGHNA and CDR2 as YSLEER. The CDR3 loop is CASSQVTEGTEAFF. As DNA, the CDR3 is TGCGCCAGCAGCCAAGTGACCGAGGGCACTGAAGCTTTCTTT.

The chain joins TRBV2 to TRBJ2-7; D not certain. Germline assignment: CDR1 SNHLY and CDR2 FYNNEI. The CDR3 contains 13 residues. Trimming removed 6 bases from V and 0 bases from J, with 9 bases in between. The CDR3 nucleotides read TGTGCCAGCAGGGCAGGTCCCTCCTACGAGCAGTACTTC. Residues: CASRAGPSYEQYF.

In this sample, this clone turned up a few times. Written as DNA, the CDR3 is TGTGCCAGCAGCGTATTATCCTCGAACACCGGGGAGCTGTTTTTT. Encoded protein: CASSVLSSNTGELFF. The genes are TRBV9 and TRBJ2-2, with D uncertain. This CDR3 contains 15 residues. Trimming took off 1 base at V and 0 bases at J, with 7 bases between the two ends. Germline V gene lookup returns CDR1 SGDLS and CDR2 YYNGEE. The variable domain in full, completed from reference TRBV9 and TRBJ2-2, reads DSGVTQTPKHLITATGQRVTLRCSPRSGDLSVYWYQQSLDQGLQFLIQYYNGEERAKGNILERFSAQQFPDLHSELNLSSLELGDSALYFCASSVLSSNTGELFFGEGSRLTVL.